This entry is about one TCR beta chain. No cognate antigen has been identified for it. No clone much larger than this one lies a single base away; base qualities are absent. The record originates from a study of blood T cell repertoires in COVID-19 (dated by TCRdb to between 2020 and 2021). A note on the overall study: Recovered participants in ImmuneRACE Cohort 3 were defined by two consecutive negative NP/OP PCR tests, clearance by a healthcare professional, or resolution of symptoms. The prospective study material was composed of cDNA or gDNA derived from T cells, B-cell-depleted T cells, or PBMCs. A de-identified subject ID, COVID-19 status, age in years and sex were almost always included in the sample metadata. Samples came from the ongoing ImmuneRACE study (first 160 participants) plus 1,254 subjects from 6 global collaborators. HLA class I and class II types, where available, came from metadata supplied by the sample provider rather than from assay-based typing. The repertoires were released in a freely available public database intended as a resource for research on the immune response to SARS-CoV-2. The dataset comprised deeply sampled blood TCRbeta repertoires from subjects exposed to, actively infected with, or recovered from COVID-19. Collaborator samples came from the United States, Italy and Spain and covered acute and convalescent phases of COVID-19.

TCRbeta CDR3 regions were amplified from genomic DNA by means of the immunoSEQ Assay, a bias-controlled multiplex PCR. Per the source publication's procedure: Nucleated cell counts per sample were estimated from amplification of reference gene primers within the assay. To quantify the absolute abundance of each unique TCRbeta CDR3 rearrangement, sequence reads were collapsed and filtered. For each sample, productive Simpson clonality was calculated as the square root of Simpson's diversity index over productive rearrangements. TCRdb retrieved this table from immuneACCESS and kept in-frame rearrangements only. Not all clones are present; in checked studies, unresolved V genes account for under half, and no reason is known for the remainder. The V and J calls and clone size were taken over from that table, and D and trimming were inferred from the DNA. The sample profile shows 210,000 or so clones; roughly nine tenths of them were found once. The ten largest make up 3.1% of the sample.

On the study overall, not on this receptor specifically: The quantity of clinical and demographic metadata differed by source and by participant and was supplied without curation.

Participants in the prospective study were aged roughly 18 to 100 years, lived in 20 to 25 United States geographic areas, and enrolled through a virtual design. In the prospective study, cohorts were assigned on the basis of participant-reported clinical history obtained from a screening survey and a study questionnaire. In the prospective study, whole blood, serum and a nasopharyngeal or oropharyngeal swab were collected from each participant by mobile phlebotomists. Prospective study participants could optionally give additional blood draws and questionnaires over an approximately 2-month period. Before DNA extraction, prospective study blood samples were shipped either frozen or at room temperature. Sequencing was carried out using PBMCs or T cells enriched from blood (not recorded which). The clonotype comes from a woman aged 50 to 60 in a cohort exposed to, infected with or recovered from COVID-19 (not recorded which).

The nucleotides are TGTGCCAGCACCGCCCGGACAGGGTTGGACTATGGCTACACCTTC. Its coded protein is CASTARTGLDYGYTF. The rearranged segments are TRBV2 and TRBJ1-2, with 8 central nucleotides matching TRBD1. V has 7 bases trimmed and J has 3 bases trimmed; junction bases matching no gene number 10. Its CDR3 holds 15 amino acids, cysteine through phenylalanine. Just the 45-base CDR3 DNA is kept, in frame starting at base 1. CDR1 SNHLY and CDR2 FYNNEI are derived from the germline V gene.